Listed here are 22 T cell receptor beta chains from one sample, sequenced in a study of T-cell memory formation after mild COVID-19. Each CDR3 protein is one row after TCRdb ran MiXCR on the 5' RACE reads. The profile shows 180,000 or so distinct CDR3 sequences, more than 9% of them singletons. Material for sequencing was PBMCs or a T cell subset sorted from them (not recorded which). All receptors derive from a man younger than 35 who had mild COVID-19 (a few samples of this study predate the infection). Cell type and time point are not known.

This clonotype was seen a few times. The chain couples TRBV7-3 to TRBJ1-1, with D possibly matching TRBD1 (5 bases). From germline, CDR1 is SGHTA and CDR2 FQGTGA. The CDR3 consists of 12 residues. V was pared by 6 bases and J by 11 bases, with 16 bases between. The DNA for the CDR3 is TGTGCCAGCAGGAGTCAGGGCGGGCGGGCTTTCTTT. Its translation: CASRSQGGRAFF.

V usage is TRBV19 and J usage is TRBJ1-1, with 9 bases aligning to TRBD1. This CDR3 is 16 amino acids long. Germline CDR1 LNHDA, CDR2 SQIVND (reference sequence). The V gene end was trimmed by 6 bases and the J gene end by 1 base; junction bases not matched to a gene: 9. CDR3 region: CASRAGTGRSNTEAFF. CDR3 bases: TGTGCCAGTAGGGCCGGGACAGGGAGGTCGAACACTGAAGCTTTCTTT.

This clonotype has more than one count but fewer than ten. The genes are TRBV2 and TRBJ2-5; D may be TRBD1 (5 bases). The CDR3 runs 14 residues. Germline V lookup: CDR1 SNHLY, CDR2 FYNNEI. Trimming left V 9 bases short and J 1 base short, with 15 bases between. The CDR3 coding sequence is TGTGCCAGTGACGTAAGGGGCAGCCAAGAGACCCAGTACTTC. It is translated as CASDVRGSQETQYF.

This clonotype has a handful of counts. CDR3 DNA: TGTGCCAGCAGCGTAGGAGGAACCTCTGGAAACACCATATATTTT. Translating gives CASSVGGTSGNTIYF. The chain links TRBV9 to TRBJ1-3; D unclear. CDR3 size: 15 residues. The germline V and J ends were trimmed by 0 bases and 0 bases, with 7 bases remaining between them. In germline, CDR1 is SGDLS, CDR2 YYNGEE. Full variable domain (outside the CDR3, taken from reference TRBV9 and TRBJ1-3): DSGVTQTPKHLITATGQRVTLRCSPRSGDLSVYWYQQSLDQGLQFLIQYYNGEERAKGNILERFSAQQFPDLHSELNLSSLELGDSALYFCASSVGGTSGNTIYFGEGSWLTVV.

This chain's CDR3 is CSAEAGGPSTQYF. The CDR3 bases are TGCAGTGCTGAAGCGGGGGGCCCTTCTACGCAGTATTTT. The chain couples TRBV20-1 to TRBJ2-3; 9 bases align to TRBD2. The V segment lost 5 bases and the J segment 8 bases; nucleotides outside the gene matches: 8. The CDR3 consists of 13 residues. Per the germline V gene, CDR1 is DFQATT and CDR2 is SNEGSKA (reference sequence).

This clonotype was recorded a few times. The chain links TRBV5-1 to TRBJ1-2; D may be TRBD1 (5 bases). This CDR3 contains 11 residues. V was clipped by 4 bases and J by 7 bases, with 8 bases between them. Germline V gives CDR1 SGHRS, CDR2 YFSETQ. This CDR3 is CASSRDGGYTF. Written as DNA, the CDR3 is TGCGCCAGCAGCCGGGACGGTGGCTACACCTTC.

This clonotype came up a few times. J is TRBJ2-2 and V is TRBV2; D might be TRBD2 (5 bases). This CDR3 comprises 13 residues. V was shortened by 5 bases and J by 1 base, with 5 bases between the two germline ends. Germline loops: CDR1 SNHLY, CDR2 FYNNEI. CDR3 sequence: CASSRENTGELFF. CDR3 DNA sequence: TGTGCCAGCAGTCGGGAGAACACCGGGGAGCTGTTTTTT. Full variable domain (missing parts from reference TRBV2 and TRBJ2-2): EPEVTQTPSHQVTQMGQEVILRCVPISNHLYFYWYRQILGQKVEFLVSFYNNEISEKSEIFDDQFSVERPDGSNFTLKIRSTKLEDSAMYFCASSRENTGELFFGEGSRLTVL.

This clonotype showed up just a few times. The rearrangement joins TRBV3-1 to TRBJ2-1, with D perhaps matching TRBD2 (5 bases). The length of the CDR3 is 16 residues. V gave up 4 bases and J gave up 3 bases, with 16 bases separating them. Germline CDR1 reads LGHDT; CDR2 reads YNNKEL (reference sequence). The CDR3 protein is CASSLHGAADYNEQFF. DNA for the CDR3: TGTGCCAGCAGCCTCCATGGAGCGGCCGACTACAATGAGCAGTTCTTC.

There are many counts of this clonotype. CDR3 nucleotides: TGCGCCAGCAGCTTGGGCAGGGCGGACACTGAAGCTTTCTTT. This encodes CASSLGRADTEAFF. J is TRBJ1-1 and V is TRBV5-1; possible D gene TRBD1, 5 bases. CDR1 and CDR2 (germline): SGHRS, YFSETQ. The CDR3 totals 14 residues. Trimming cost V 0 bases and J 3 bases, with 9 bases left between them.

The CDR3 nucleotides read TGTGCCAGCAGCCAAGATCTTCGGACTAGCGGGGTAGAATTCTTC. Amino acid sequence: CASSQDLRTSGVEFF. The rearrangement links TRBV3-1 to TRBJ2-1; TRBD2 matches 12 bases. Germline V lookup: CDR1 LGHDT, CDR2 YNNKEL (reference sequence). The J segment lost 16 bases and the V segment lost 0 bases, leaving 10 bases of the junction unmatched. The CDR3 contains 15 residues.

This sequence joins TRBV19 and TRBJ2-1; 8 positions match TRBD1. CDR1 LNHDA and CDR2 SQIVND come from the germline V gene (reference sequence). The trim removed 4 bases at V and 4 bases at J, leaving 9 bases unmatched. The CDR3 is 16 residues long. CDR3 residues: CASSTRTGTGYNEQFF. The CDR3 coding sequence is TGTGCCAGTAGTACCCGAACGGGGACAGGTTACAATGAGCAGTTCTTC.

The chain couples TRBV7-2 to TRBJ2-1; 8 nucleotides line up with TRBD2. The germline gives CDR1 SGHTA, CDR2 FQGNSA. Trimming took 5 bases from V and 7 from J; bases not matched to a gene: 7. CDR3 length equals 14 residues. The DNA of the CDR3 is TGTGCCAGCAGCCTCCGCCAGCGGGGGAATGAGCAGTTCTTC. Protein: CASSLRQRGNEQFF.

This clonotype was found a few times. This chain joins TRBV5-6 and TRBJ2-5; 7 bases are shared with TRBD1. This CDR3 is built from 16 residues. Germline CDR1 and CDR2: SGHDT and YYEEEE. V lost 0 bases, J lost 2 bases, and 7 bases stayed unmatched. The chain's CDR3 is CASSLAVDRTQETQYF. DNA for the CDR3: TGTGCCAGCAGCTTGGCCGTGGACAGGACGCAAGAGACCCAGTACTTC.

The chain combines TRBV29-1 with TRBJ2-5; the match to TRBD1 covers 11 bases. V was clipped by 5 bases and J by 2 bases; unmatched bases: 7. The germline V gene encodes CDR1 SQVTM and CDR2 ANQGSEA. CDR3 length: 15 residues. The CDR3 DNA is TGCAGCGTTCCACCGGGACAGGGGGGGCAAGAGACCCAGTACTTC. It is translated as CSVPPGQGGQETQYF.

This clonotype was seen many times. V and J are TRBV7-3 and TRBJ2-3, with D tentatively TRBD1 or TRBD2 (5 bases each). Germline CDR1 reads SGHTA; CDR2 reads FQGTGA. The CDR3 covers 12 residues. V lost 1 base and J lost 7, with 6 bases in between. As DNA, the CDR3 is TGTGCCAGCAGCTTAAGGGGGAATACGCAGTATTTT. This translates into CASSLRGNTQYF.

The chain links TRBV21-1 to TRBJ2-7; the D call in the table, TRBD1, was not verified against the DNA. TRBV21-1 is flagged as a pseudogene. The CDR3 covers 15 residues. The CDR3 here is CASSKLLGTEYEQYV. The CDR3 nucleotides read TGTGCCAGCAGCAAACTGCTCGGGACAGAATACGAGCAGTACGTC.

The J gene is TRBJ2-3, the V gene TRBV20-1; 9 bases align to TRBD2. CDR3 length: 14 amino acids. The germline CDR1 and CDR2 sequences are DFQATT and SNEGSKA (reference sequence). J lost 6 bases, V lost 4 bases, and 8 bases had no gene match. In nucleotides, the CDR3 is TGCAGTGCTATCCTAGCGGGGTATGGGGATACGCAGTATTTT. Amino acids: CSAILAGYGDTQYF.

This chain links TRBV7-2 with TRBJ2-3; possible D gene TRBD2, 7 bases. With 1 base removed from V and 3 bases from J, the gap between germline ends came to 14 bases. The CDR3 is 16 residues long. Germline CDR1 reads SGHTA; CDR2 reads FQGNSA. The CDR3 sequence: CASSLGAGAGTDTQYF. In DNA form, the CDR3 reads TGTGCCAGCAGCTTAGGGGCGGGGGCAGGGACAGATACGCAGTATTTT. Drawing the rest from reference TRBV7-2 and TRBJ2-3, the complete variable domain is GAGVSQSPSNKVTEKGKDVELRCDPISGHTALYWYRQSLGQGLEFLIYFQGNSAPDKSGLPSDRFSAERTGGSVSTLTIQRTQQEDSAVYLCASSLGAGAGTDTQYFGPGTRLTVL.

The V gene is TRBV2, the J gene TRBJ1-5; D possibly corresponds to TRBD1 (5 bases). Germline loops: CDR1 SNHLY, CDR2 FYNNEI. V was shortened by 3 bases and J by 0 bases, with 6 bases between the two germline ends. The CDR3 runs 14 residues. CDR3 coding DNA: TGTGCCAGCAGTGACAGGGATAGCAATCAGCCCCAGCATTTT. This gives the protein CASSDRDSNQPQHF.

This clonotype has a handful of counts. As DNA, the CDR3 is TGTGCCTGGAGTGTACCCATGGATCTTTCGGGCGAAAAACTGTTTTTT. The encoded protein is CAWSVPMDLSGEKLFF. V and J are TRBV30 and TRBJ1-4; no definite D call. Trimming took off 0 bases at V and 8 bases at J, with 19 bases between the two ends. CDR3 length: 16 residues. Per the germline V gene, CDR1 is GTSNPN and CDR2 is SVGIG (reference sequence). Drawing the rest from reference TRBV30 and TRBJ1-4, the complete variable domain is SQTIHQWPATLVQPVGSPLSLECTVEGTSNPNLYWYRQAAGRGLQLLFYSVGIGQISSEVPQNLSASRPQDRQFILSSKKLLLSDSGFYLCAWSVPMDLSGEKLFFGSGTQLSVL.

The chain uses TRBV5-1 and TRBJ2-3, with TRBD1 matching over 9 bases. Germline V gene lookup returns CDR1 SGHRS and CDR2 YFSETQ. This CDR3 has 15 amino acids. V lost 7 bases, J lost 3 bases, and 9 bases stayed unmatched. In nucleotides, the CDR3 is TGCGCCAGCTTGGGACAGGGCGGTGGAACAGATACGCAGTATTTT. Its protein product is CASLGQGGGTDTQYF. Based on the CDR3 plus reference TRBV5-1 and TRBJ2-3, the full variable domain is KAGVTQTPRYLIKTRGQQVTLSCSPISGHRSVSWYQQTPGQGLQFLFEYFSETQRNKGNFPGRFSGRQFSNSRSEMNVSTLELGDSALYLCASLGQGGGTDTQYFGPGTRLTVL.

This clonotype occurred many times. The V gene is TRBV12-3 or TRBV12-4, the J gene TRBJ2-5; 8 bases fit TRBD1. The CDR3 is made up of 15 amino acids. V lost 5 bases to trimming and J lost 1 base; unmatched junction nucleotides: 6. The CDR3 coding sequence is TGTGCCAGCAGTCAAGGACAGGGCCGCCAAGAGACCCAGTACTTC. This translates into CASSQGQGRQETQYF.